This TCR beta chain derives from a study of T cell responses to AZD1222 COVID-19 vaccine. This CDR3 has 16 residues. Germline V gene lookup returns CDR1 SGHDT and CDR2 YYEEEE. V lost 0 bases and J lost 0, with 13 bases in between. Generated by immunoSEQ multiplex PCR, the TCRdb table keeps only in-frame clones and is missing some. The sample shows more than 110,000 clones, approximately 89% of them seen only once. Here the sequenced sample was peripheral blood, taken on day 0 of AZD1222 vaccination. V gene TRBV5-6 combines with J gene TRBJ2-7, with D maybe TRBD2 (6 bases). This receptor was taken from an adult in good health. The CDR3 sequence: CASSLAGTPYSYEQYF. CDR3 nucleotide sequence: TGTGCCAGCAGCTTGGCCGGGACTCCCTACTCCTACGAGCAGTACTTC.